This T cell receptor (beta chain) was sequenced during a study of CD4 and CD8 cells across lung adenocarcinoma regions. Samples came from patients with localized non-small cell lung adenocarcinoma. TCRdb redid the calling of the PCR reads with MiXCR, one entry per CDR3 protein. Here the sample spans 6,000 to 7,500 distinct CDR3 sequences, around half being singletons. The CDR3 sequence is 14 residues long. The germline V gene encodes CDR1 SGDLS and CDR2 YYNGEE. V was trimmed by 4 bases and J by 4 bases, leaving 13 bases between them. This clonotype was sampled from a male donor with lung adenocarcinoma. The CD4 and CD8 labels of this study may be unreliable. Sequencing used CD8+ T cells from the center of a lung tumor. The gene calls are TRBV9 and TRBJ2-3; D gene uncertain. The CDR3 nucleotides are TGTGCCAGCAGCCTGAGTAGTCGCTCAGATACGCAGTATTTT. This translates into CASSLSSRSDTQYF.